This is a list of T cell receptor beta chains from one sample in a study of OX40 agonist ivuxolimab in advanced cancers. Some clones are missing from TCRdb's copy, which holds only in-frame ones; the method was immunoSEQ multiplex PCR. Among roughly 73,000 clones listed, almost 85% were seen once. This specimen was CD4+ or CD8+ T cells sorted from blood, taken in a trial of the OX40 agonist ivuxolimab. The receptors were sampled from an adult with an advanced solid tumor such as melanoma, head and neck, liver or kidney cancer. Both conserved end residues are part of each CDR3. Each record gives: CDR3 DNA, CDR3 protein, D gene, J gene, clone size, V gene. A D gene is named only where the DNA matches it firmly. Where a row states a size, it is once, few, many or the class of an expanded clone; other rows omit it.

CDR3 DNA: TGCAGCGTTGAACTAGCTAATGAAAAACTGTTTTTT; CDR3 protein: CSVELANEKLFF; D gene: .; J gene: TRBJ1-4; clone size: .; V gene: TRBV29-1
CDR3 DNA: TGTGCCAGCAGCCACCTTACAGATACGCAGTATTTT; CDR3 protein: CASSHLTDTQYF; D gene: .; J gene: TRBJ2-3; clone size: .; V gene: TRBV9
CDR3 DNA: TGTGCCAGCAGCCTCAACGCGGGGACTAATGAAAAACTGTTTTTT; CDR3 protein: CASSLNAGTNEKLFF; D gene: .; J gene: TRBJ1-4; clone size: .; V gene: TRBV7-3
CDR3 DNA: TGTGCCAGCAGCTCGACAGTCTACAATGAGCAGTTCTTC; CDR3 protein: CASSSTVYNEQFF; D gene: .; J gene: TRBJ2-1; clone size: .; V gene: TRBV5-5
CDR3 DNA: TGTGCCAGCAGCTTAAGGGGTTGGGACAGCTTCTACGAGCAGTACTTC; CDR3 protein: CASSLRGWDSFYEQYF; D gene: TRBD1; J gene: TRBJ2-7; clone size: .; V gene: TRBV7-3
CDR3 DNA: TGTGCCAGCGCAAGTACGGGCGGGCATAACACCGGGGAGCTGTTTTTT; CDR3 protein: CASASTGGHNTGELFF; D gene: .; J gene: TRBJ2-2; clone size: .; V gene: TRBV7-8
CDR3 DNA: TGTGCCAGTAAGATGAAGGGGACAGGTAATTCACCCCTCCACTTT; CDR3 protein: CASKMKGTGNSPLHF; D gene: TRBD1; J gene: TRBJ1-6; clone size: few; V gene: TRBV19
CDR3 DNA: TGCGCCAGCAGCTTGTATATGGCCACGAACACCGGGGAGCTGTTTTTT; CDR3 protein: CASSLYMATNTGELFF; D gene: .; J gene: TRBJ2-2; clone size: .; V gene: TRBV5-1
CDR3 DNA: TGTGCCAGCAGCGTAGTGGGGGGAGGGGAGACTGAAGCTTTCTTT; CDR3 protein: CASSVVGGGETEAFF; D gene: .; J gene: TRBJ1-1; clone size: .; V gene: TRBV9
CDR3 DNA: TGCGCCAGCAGCCAAGGCCCCCTAGCGGGGGACAATGAGCAGTTCTTC; CDR3 protein: CASSQGPLAGDNEQFF; D gene: TRBD2; J gene: TRBJ2-1; clone size: .; V gene: TRBV4-3
CDR3 DNA: TGTGCCAGTAGTATTGAGGGCCCTCATCAGCCCCAGCATTTT; CDR3 protein: CASSIEGPHQPQHF; D gene: .; J gene: TRBJ1-5; clone size: .; V gene: TRBV19
CDR3 DNA: TGTGCCAGCAGCCTGAGAGGACGACAAGAAAAACTGTTTTTT; CDR3 protein: CASSLRGRQEKLFF; D gene: .; J gene: TRBJ1-4; clone size: .; V gene: TRBV11-2
CDR3 DNA: TGTGCCAGCAGCTTGGCTATATTACCCACTGAAGCTTTCTTT; CDR3 protein: CASSLAILPTEAFF; D gene: .; J gene: TRBJ1-1; clone size: few; V gene: TRBV5-8
CDR3 DNA: TGTGCCAGCGGATCAGATACGCAGTATTTT; CDR3 protein: CASGSDTQYF; D gene: .; J gene: TRBJ2-3; clone size: .; V gene: TRBV2
CDR3 DNA: TGTGCCATCAGTGACACAAATCAGCCCCAGCATTTT; CDR3 protein: CAISDTNQPQHF; D gene: .; J gene: TRBJ1-5; clone size: .; V gene: TRBV10-3
CDR3 DNA: TGTGCCAGCAGCTTAAGGCCAATGAACGACGGGCAAGAGACCCAGTACTTC; CDR3 protein: CASSLRPMNDGQETQYF; D gene: .; J gene: TRBJ2-5; clone size: .; V gene: TRBV7-3
CDR3 DNA: TGTGCCATCCGCCGACCGATACTCTCCTACAATGAGCAGTTCTTC; CDR3 protein: CAIRRPILSYNEQFF; D gene: .; J gene: TRBJ2-1; clone size: .; V gene: TRBV6-1
CDR3 DNA: TGTGCCAGCAGGTCGGGATGGAGGGTTGGGAACACTGAAGCTTTCTTT; CDR3 protein: CASRSGWRVGNTEAFF; D gene: .; J gene: TRBJ1-1; clone size: .; V gene: TRBV7-9
CDR3 DNA: TGTGCCAGCACCGCGCGAGGGGGCCGCACTGAAGCTTTCTTT; CDR3 protein: CASTARGGRTEAFF; D gene: TRBD1; J gene: TRBJ1-1; clone size: .; V gene: TRBV2
CDR3 DNA: TGCGCCAGCAGCTTACAGGAGGACATCTACGAGCAGTACTTC; CDR3 protein: CASSLQEDIYEQYF; D gene: .; J gene: TRBJ2-7; clone size: .; V gene: TRBV5-1
CDR3 DNA: TGTGCCAGCAGCTCTCCGAACTTCGAGCAGTACTTC; CDR3 protein: CASSSPNFEQYF; D gene: .; J gene: TRBJ2-7; clone size: .; V gene: TRBV5-4
CDR3 DNA: TGTGCCAGCAGCTTGGGGGTGAGCTCCTACAATGAGCAGTTCTTC; CDR3 protein: CASSLGVSSYNEQFF; D gene: .; J gene: TRBJ2-1; clone size: .; V gene: TRBV7-9
CDR3 DNA: TGTGCCAGCAGAGCTGTCTATGAGCAGTTCTTC; CDR3 protein: CASRAVYEQFF; D gene: .; J gene: TRBJ2-1; clone size: .; V gene: TRBV28
CDR3 DNA: TGTGCCAGCAGCTTAGGGCCAACAGGGCACGAGCAGTACTTC; CDR3 protein: CASSLGPTGHEQYF; D gene: .; J gene: TRBJ2-7; clone size: .; V gene: TRBV7-9
CDR3 DNA: TGTGCCAGCTCACCAACCCGGGAAATACCCGGGGAGCTGTTTTTT; CDR3 protein: CASSPTREIPGELFF; D gene: .; J gene: TRBJ2-2; clone size: .; V gene: TRBV18
CDR3 DNA: TGTGCCAGCAGTTTCCTCCCCTTGGGACAGGGATTTGGCTACACCTTC; CDR3 protein: CASSFLPLGQGFGYTF; D gene: TRBD1; J gene: TRBJ1-2; clone size: .; V gene: TRBV28
CDR3 DNA: TGTGCCAGCAGTCTCGGACTAGACCGGGATGAGCAGTTCTTC; CDR3 protein: CASSLGLDRDEQFF; D gene: TRBD2; J gene: TRBJ2-1; clone size: .; V gene: TRBV27
CDR3 DNA: TGCGCCAGCCTTAAGGGGAAGGAACCTTGGGACGAAAAACTGTTTTTT; CDR3 protein: CASLKGKEPWDEKLFF; D gene: .; J gene: TRBJ1-4; clone size: .; V gene: TRBV10-1
CDR3 DNA: TGTGCCAGCAGCTTAATGGGGACTAGCGACGAGCAGTTCTTC; CDR3 protein: CASSLMGTSDEQFF; D gene: TRBD2; J gene: TRBJ2-1; clone size: .; V gene: TRBV7-3
CDR3 DNA: TGTGCCAGCTCACCGGAAGGGGTTAGTAATCAGCCCCAGCATTTT; CDR3 protein: CASSPEGVSNQPQHF; D gene: .; J gene: TRBJ1-5; clone size: .; V gene: TRBV18
CDR3 DNA: TGTGCCAGCAGTTTAAAGTCTAGAGAATCTGGGGCCAACGTCCTGACTTTC; CDR3 protein: CASSLKSRESGANVLTF; D gene: .; J gene: TRBJ2-6; clone size: few; V gene: TRBV27
CDR3 DNA: TGCGCCAGCAGCTTGGAGGGGACTACCCTGTTTGAGCAGTACTTC; CDR3 protein: CASSLEGTTLFEQYF; D gene: TRBD2; J gene: TRBJ2-7; clone size: .; V gene: TRBV5-1
CDR3 DNA: TGTGCCAGTAGTAGTGGGACTAGCTCCTACAATGAGCAGTTCTTC; CDR3 protein: CASSSGTSSYNEQFF; D gene: TRBD2; J gene: TRBJ2-1; clone size: .; V gene: TRBV19
CDR3 DNA: TGTGCCAGCAGCCAATGGACAGGAGAAAAACTGTTTTTT; CDR3 protein: CASSQWTGEKLFF; D gene: TRBD1; J gene: TRBJ1-4; clone size: .; V gene: TRBV14
CDR3 DNA: TGTGCCATCAGTCAAGGGACTAGCGGAACCTCCCTGAAGACCCAGTACTTC; CDR3 protein: CAISQGTSGTSLKTQYF; D gene: TRBD2; J gene: TRBJ2-5; clone size: .; V gene: TRBV10-3
CDR3 DNA: TGTGCCAGCAGCTTACCGGTAGCAGATGAGCAGTTCTTC; CDR3 protein: CASSLPVADEQFF; D gene: .; J gene: TRBJ2-1; clone size: .; V gene: TRBV7-2
CDR3 DNA: TGTGCCAGCAGGCGAACTACTAGCGGGAACACCGGGGAGCTGTTTTTT; CDR3 protein: CASRRTTSGNTGELFF; D gene: TRBD2; J gene: TRBJ2-2; clone size: once; V gene: TRBV28
CDR3 DNA: TGTGCCAGCAGCTTAGGACGGGAGAACGAGCAGTACTTC; CDR3 protein: CASSLGRENEQYF; D gene: .; J gene: TRBJ2-7; clone size: .; V gene: TRBV7-2
CDR3 DNA: TGCGCCAGCAGACTTGACCGTTACACCGGGGAGCTGTTTTTT; CDR3 protein: CASRLDRYTGELFF; D gene: .; J gene: TRBJ2-2; clone size: few; V gene: TRBV4-1
CDR3 DNA: TGCGCCAGCAGCTTCACAGGGGTCGCCCCATCTGGGGCCAACGTCCTGACTTTC; CDR3 protein: CASSFTGVAPSGANVLTF; D gene: TRBD1; J gene: TRBJ2-6; clone size: .; V gene: TRBV5-1
CDR3 DNA: TGTGCCAGCAGTTATCAGCGTAGCAATCAGCCCCAGCATTTT; CDR3 protein: CASSYQRSNQPQHF; D gene: .; J gene: TRBJ1-5; clone size: .; V gene: TRBV6-5
CDR3 DNA: TGTGCCAGCAGCGGGGGGTCAGGCAGGTCGGCCGAGCAGTACTTC; CDR3 protein: CASSGGSGRSAEQYF; D gene: .; J gene: TRBJ2-7; clone size: once; V gene: TRBV9
CDR3 DNA: TGTGCCAGCAGCACCTCAAGACTAGCAGACAGCACAGATACGCAGTATTTT; CDR3 protein: CASSTSRLADSTDTQYF; D gene: TRBD2; J gene: TRBJ2-3; clone size: .; V gene: TRBV28